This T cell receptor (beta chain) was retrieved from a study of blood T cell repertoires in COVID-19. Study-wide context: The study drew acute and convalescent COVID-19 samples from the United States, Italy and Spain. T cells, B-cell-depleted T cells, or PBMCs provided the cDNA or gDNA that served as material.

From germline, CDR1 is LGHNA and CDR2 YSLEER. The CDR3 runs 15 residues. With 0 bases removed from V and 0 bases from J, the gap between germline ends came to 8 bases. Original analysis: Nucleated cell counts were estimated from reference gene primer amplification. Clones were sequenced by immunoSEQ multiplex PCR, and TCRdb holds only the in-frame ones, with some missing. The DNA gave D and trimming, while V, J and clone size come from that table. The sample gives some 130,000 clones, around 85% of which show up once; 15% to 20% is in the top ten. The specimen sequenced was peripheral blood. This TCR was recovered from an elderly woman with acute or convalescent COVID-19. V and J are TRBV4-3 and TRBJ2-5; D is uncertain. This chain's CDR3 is CASSQDIGYQETQYF. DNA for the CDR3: TGCGCCAGCAGCCAAGATATCGGGTACCAAGAGACCCAGTACTTC.